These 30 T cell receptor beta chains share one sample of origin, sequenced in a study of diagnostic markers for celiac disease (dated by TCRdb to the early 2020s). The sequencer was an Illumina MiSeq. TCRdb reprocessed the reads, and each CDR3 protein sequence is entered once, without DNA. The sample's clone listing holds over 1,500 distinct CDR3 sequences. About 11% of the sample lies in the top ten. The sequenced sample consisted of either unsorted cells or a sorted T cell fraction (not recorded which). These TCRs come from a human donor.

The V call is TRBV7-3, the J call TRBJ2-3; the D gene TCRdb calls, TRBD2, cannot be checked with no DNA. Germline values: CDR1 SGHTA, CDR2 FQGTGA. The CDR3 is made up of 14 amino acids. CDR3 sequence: CASGPGLLTDTQYF.

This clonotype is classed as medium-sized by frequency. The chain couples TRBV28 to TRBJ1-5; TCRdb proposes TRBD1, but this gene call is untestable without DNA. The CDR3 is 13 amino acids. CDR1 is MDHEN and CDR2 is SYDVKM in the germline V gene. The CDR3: CASSAGGPQPQHF.

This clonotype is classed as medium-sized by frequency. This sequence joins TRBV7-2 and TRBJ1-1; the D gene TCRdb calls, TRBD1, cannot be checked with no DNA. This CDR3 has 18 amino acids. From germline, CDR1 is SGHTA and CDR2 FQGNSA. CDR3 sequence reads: CASRNLTQGRAVNTEAFF.

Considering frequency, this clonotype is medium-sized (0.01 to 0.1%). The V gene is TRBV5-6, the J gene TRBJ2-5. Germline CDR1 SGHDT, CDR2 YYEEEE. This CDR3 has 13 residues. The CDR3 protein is CASSSRSEVAQYF.

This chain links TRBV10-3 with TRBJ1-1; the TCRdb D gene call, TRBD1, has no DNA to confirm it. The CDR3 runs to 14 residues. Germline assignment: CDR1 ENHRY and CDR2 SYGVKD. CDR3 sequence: CAISAGQGNTEAFF.

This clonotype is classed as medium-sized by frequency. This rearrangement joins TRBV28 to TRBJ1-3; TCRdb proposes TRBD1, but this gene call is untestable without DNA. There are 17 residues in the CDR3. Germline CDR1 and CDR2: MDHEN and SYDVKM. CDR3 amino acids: CASSLIQGSTSGNTIYF.

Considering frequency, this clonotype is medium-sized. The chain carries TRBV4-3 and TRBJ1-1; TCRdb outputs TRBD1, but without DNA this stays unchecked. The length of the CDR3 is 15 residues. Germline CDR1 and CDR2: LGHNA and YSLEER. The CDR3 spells CASSQVTGRWTEAFF.

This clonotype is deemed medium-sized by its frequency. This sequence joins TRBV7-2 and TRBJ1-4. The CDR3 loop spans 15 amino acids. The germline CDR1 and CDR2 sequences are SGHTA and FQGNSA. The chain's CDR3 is CASSRASGTPEKLFF.

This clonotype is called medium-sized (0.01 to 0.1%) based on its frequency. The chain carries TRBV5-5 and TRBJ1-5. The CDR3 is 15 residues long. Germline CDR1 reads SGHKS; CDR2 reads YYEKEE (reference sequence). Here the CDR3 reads CASSLAGTSNQPQHF.

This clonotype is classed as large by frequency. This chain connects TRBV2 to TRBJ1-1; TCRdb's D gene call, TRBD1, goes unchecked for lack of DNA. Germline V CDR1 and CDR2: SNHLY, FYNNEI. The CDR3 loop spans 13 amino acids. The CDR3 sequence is CASSGVRGTEAFF.

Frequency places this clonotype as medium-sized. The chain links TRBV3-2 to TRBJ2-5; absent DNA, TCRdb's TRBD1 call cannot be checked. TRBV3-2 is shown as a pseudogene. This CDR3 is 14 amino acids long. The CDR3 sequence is CASSVHGRSGTQYF.

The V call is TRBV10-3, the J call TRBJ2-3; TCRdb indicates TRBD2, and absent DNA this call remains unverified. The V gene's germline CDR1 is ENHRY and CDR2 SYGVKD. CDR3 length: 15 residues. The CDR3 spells CAIRWGGLAGDTQYF.

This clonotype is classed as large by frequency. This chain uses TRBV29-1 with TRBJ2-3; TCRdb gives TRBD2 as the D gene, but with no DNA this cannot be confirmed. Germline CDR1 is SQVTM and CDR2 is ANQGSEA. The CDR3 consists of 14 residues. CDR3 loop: CSVRGGSSSDTQYF.

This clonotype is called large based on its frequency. The CDR3 protein is CASSWDRNTEAFF. V is TRBV2 and J is TRBJ1-1. The CDR3 contains 13 residues. In germline, CDR1 is SNHLY, CDR2 FYNNEI.

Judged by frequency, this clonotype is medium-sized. The CDR3 protein is CASSSDGDEQFF. The gene calls are TRBV7-9 and TRBJ2-1. The CDR3 spans 12 residues. Per the germline V gene, CDR1 is SEHNR and CDR2 is FQNEAQ (reference sequence).

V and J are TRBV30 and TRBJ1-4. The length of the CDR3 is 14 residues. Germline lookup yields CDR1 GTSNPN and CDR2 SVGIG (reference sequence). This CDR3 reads CAWSVGLSNEKLFF.

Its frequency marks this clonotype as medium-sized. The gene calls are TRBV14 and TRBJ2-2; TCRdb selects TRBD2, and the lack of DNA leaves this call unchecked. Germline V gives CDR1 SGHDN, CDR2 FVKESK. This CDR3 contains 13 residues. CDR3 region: CASSQGLTGELFF.

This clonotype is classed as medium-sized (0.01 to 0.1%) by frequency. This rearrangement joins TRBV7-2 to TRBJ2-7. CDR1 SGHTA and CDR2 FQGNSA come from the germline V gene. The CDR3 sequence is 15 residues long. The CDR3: CASSLAGGSSYEQYF.

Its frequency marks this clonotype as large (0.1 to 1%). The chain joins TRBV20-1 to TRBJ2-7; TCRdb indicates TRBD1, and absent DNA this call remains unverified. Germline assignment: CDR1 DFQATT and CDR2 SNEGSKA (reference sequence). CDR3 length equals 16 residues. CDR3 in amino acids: CSARKTGGDWSYEQYF.

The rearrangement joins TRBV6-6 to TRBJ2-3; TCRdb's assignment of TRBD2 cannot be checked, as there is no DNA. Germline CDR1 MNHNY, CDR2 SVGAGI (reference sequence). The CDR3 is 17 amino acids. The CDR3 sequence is CASSPGLAGVGTDTQYF.

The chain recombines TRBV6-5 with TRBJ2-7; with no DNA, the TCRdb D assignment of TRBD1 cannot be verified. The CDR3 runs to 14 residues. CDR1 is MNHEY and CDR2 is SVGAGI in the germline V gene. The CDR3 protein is CASSPGKGNYEQYF.

The CDR3 reads CASSLEGQHTDTQYF. The chain has TRBV5-1 and TRBJ2-3; TCRdb selects TRBD1, and the lack of DNA leaves this call unchecked. The germline V gene encodes CDR1 SGHRS and CDR2 YFSETQ. This CDR3 has 15 amino acids.

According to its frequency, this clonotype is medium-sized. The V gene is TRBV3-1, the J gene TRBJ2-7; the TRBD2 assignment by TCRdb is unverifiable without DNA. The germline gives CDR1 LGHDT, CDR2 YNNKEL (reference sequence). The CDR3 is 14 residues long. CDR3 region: CASSPGTLTYEQYF.

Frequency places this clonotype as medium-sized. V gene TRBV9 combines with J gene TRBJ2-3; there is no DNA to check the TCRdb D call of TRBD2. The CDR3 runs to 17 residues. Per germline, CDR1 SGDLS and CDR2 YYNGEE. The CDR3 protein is CASSPRTSGSSTDTQYF.

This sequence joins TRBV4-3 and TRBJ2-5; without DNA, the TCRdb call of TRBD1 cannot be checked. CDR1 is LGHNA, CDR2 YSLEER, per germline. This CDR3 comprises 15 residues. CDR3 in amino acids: CASSQDRGRRETQYF.

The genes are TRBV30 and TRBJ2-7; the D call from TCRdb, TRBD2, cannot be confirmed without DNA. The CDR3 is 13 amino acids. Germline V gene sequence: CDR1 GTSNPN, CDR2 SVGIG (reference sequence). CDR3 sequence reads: CATRTSGSYEQYF.

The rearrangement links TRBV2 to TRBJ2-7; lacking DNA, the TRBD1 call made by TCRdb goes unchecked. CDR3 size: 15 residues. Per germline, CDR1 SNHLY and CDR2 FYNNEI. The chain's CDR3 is CASSEAPGQGAEQYF.

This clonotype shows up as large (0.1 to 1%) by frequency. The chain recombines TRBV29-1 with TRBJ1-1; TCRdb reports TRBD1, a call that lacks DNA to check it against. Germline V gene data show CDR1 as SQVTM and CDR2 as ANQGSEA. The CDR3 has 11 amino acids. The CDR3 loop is CSVQGRVEAFF.

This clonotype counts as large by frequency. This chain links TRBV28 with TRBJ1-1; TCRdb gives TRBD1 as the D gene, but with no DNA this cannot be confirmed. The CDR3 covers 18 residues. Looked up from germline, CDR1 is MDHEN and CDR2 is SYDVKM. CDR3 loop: CASSFLSRHPGSGTEAFF.

The CDR3 spells CASRRDNQETQYF. The chain recombines TRBV27 with TRBJ2-5; TCRdb returns TRBD2, unconfirmable since there is no DNA. There are 13 residues in the CDR3. Germline V lookup: CDR1 MNHEY, CDR2 SMNVEV (reference sequence).